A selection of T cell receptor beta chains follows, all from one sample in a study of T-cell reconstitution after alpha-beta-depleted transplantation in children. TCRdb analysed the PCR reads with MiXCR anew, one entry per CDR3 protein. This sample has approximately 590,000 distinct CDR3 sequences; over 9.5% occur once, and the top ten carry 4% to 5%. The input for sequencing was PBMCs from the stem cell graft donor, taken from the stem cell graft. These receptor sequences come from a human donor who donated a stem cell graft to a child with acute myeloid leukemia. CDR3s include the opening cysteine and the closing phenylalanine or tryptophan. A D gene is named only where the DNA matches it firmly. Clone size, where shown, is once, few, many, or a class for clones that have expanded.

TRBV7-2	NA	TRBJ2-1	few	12	CASSRSPGEQFF	TGTGCCAGCAGCCGATCCCCTGGTGAGCAGTTCTTC
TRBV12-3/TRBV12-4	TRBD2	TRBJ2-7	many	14	CASSLGAGDYEQYF	TGTGCCAGCAGTTTAGGGGCGGGAGACTACGAGCAGTACTTC
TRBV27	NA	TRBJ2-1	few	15	CASSLWGGGYNEQFF	TGTGCCAGCAGTTTATGGGGAGGTGGCTACAATGAGCAGTTCTTC
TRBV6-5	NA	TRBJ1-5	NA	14	CASSSGQNNQPQHF	TGTGCCAGCAGTTCGGGACAAAACAATCAGCCCCAGCATTTT
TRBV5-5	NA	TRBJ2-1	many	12	CASSRSRNEQFF	TGTGCCAGCAGCCGTTCTAGGAATGAGCAGTTCTTC
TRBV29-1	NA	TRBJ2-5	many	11	CSEGPGETQYF	TGCAGCGAAGGCCCGGGGGAGACCCAGTACTTC
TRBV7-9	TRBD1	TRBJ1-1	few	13	CASTQGVYAEAFF	TGTGCCAGCACGCAGGGGGTTTACGCTGAAGCTTTCTTT
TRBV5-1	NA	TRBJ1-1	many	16	CASSLWGGSSDTEAFF	TGCGCCAGCAGCTTGTGGGGGGGTTCATCGGACACTGAAGCTTTCTTT
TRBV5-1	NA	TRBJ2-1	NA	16	CASRVGGDGVYNEQFF	TGCGCCAGCAGAGTAGGCGGAGACGGGGTTTACAATGAGCAGTTCTTC
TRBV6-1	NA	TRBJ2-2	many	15	CASSDGGAGTGELFF	TGTGCCAGCAGTGATGGAGGGGCTGGGACCGGGGAGCTGTTTTTT
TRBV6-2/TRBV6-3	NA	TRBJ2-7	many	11	CASPRDHEQYF	TGTGCCAGCCCCAGGGACCACGAGCAGTACTTC
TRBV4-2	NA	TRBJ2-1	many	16	CASSQQGGGPNNEQFF	TGTGCCAGCAGCCAACAGGGGGGGGGCCCCAACAATGAGCAGTTCTTC
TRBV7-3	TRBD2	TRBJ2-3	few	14	CASSPSGSPYTQYF	TGTGCCAGCAGCCCTAGCGGGAGTCCATATACGCAGTATTTT
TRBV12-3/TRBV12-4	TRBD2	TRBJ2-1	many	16	CASSSELAGGPNEQFF	TGTGCCAGCAGCTCAGAGTTAGCGGGAGGGCCCAATGAGCAGTTCTTC
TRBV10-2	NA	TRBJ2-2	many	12	CASSVLARELFF	TGCGCCAGCAGTGTACTAGCCCGGGAGCTGTTTTTT
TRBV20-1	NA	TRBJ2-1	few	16	CSARDVLSLASNEQFF	TGCAGTGCTAGAGATGTTTTAAGCCTAGCGAGCAATGAGCAGTTCTTC
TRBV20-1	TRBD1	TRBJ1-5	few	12	CSAHRGGQPQHF	TGCAGTGCGCACAGGGGTGGACAGCCCCAGCATTTT